This note documents a single T cell receptor (beta chain) sequence. Its binding antigen is unknown. One base away there is no much larger clone; base qualities are not given. The immunoSEQ Assay, a bias-controlled multiplex PCR, was used to amplify TCRbeta CDR3 regions from genomic DNA. The original pipeline was this. Within the assay, amplification of reference gene primers was used to estimate how many nucleated cells each sample contained. Sequence reads were collapsed and filtered to measure the absolute abundance of every unique TCRbeta CDR3 rearrangement. For each sample, productive Simpson clonality was calculated as the square root of Simpson's diversity index over productive rearrangements. TCRdb obtained this table from immuneACCESS and retained in-frame rearrangements with V and J assigned. These tables miss some clones; where compared with another copy, unresolved V genes account for less than half of the shortfall, and the remainder is unexplained. V, J and clone size derive from that table, while D and trimming were established from the DNA sequence. The sample includes about 260,000 clones, with roughly 86% observed a single time. Approximately 5.3% of the sample is in the top ten clones.

These data come from a study of blood T cell repertoires in COVID-19 (dated by TCRdb to 2019 to 2021). The study in broad terms: The collaborator samples originated in the United States, Italy and Spain and spanned the acute and convalescent phases of COVID-19. The material from the prospective study consisted of cDNA or gDNA derived from T cells, B-cell-depleted T cells, or PBMCs. Samples were obtained from the ongoing ImmuneRACE study (first 160 participants) and from about 1,300 subjects provided by 6 global collaborators. The repertoires were released in a freely available public database intended as a resource for research on the immune response to SARS-CoV-2. The dataset comprised deeply sampled blood TCRbeta repertoires from subjects exposed to, actively infected with, or recovered from COVID-19. Where available, HLA class I and class II types were obtained from metadata supplied by the sample provider rather than from assay-based typing. The sample metadata nearly always contained a de-identified subject ID, COVID-19 status, age in years and sex. Here is what the overall study found, with its caveats: The quantity of clinical and demographic metadata differed by source and by participant and was supplied without curation.

Trimming takes 6 bases off V and 8 bases off J; junction bases not matched to a gene: 8. The CDR3 goes from the cysteine to the phenylalanine over 14 residues. Just the 42-base CDR3 DNA is kept, in frame starting at base 1. The germline V gene gives CDR1 as SNHLY and CDR2 as FYNNEI. In Seattle, one collaborating source enrolled patients while the infection was active and tracked those patients longitudinally over the course of disease. Each collaborating institution followed its own protocols to collect whole blood in K2EDTA tubes. For TCRbeta analysis, collaborators shipped samples in one of three forms: frozen whole blood, isolated PBMCs, or DNA extracted from either of those sample types.

The receptor comes from a woman between 55 and 75 years old with COVID-19, enrolled during active disease. The material sequenced was peripheral blood. The sequence joins TRBV2 to TRBJ1-4, with 8 bases matching TRBD1. The CDR3 protein sequence reads: CASSDQGAPEKLFF. The DNA sequence reads TGTGCCAGCAGCGACCAGGGGGCCCCGGAAAAACTGTTTTTT.